This note documents a single T cell receptor beta chain sequence. The repertoire was sequenced with immunoSEQ multiplex PCR; TCRdb's copy has only in-frame clones and lacks some. Among roughly 80,000 clones listed, 78% were seen once. Lung cancer patients with chemo-refractory metastatic non-small-cell disease were given focal radiation plus CTLA-4 blockade with ipilimumab. These data are taken from a study of radiotherapy plus CTLA-4 blockade in lung cancer. The CDR3 is made up of 13 amino acids. In germline, CDR1 is KGHSH, CDR2 LQKENI. The ends lost 6 bases at V and 3 bases at J; junction bases unmatched: 4.

The TCR comes from a human donor with non-small cell lung cancer who had a partial response to radiotherapy plus ipilimumab. Some clones in this sample may be carry-over from other donors' samples. Specimen: peripheral blood, collected from a patient treated with radiotherapy plus ipilimumab. The chain recombines TRBV18 with TRBJ1-1; 7 bases agree with TRBD1. The CDR3 DNA sequence: TGTGCCAGCTCGGCTGGACAGGACACTGAAGCTTTCTTT. Its translation is CASSAGQDTEAFF.